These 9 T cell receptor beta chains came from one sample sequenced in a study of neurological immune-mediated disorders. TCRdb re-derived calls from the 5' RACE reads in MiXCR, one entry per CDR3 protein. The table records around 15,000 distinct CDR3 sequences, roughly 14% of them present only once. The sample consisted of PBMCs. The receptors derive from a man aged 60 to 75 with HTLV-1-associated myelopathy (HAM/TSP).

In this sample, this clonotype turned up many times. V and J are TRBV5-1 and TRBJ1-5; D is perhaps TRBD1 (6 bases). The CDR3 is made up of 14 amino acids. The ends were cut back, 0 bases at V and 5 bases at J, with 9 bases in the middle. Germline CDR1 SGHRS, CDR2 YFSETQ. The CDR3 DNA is TGCGCCAGCAGCTTGGCCCAGGGGCATCAGCCCCAGCATTTT. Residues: CASSLAQGHQPQHF.

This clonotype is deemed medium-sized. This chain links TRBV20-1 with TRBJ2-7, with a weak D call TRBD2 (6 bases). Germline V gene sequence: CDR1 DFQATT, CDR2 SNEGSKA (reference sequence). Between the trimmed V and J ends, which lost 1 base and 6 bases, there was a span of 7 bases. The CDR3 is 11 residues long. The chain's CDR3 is CSARAGLEQYF. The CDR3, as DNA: TGCAGTGCTAGAGCGGGACTCGAGCAGTACTTC.

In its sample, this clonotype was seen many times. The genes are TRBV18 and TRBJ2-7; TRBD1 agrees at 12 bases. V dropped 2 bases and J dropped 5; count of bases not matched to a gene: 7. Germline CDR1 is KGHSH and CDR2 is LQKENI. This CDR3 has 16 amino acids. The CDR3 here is CASSPSGTGGGNEQYF. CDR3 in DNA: TGTGCCAGCTCACCATCCGGGACAGGGGGCGGGAACGAGCAGTACTTC. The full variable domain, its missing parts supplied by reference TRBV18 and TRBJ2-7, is NAGVMQNPRHLVRRRGQEARLRCSPMKGHSHVYWYRQLPEEGLKFMVYLQKENIIDESGMPKERFSAEFPKEGPSILRIQQVVRGDSAAYFCASSPSGTGGGNEQYFGPGTRLTVT.

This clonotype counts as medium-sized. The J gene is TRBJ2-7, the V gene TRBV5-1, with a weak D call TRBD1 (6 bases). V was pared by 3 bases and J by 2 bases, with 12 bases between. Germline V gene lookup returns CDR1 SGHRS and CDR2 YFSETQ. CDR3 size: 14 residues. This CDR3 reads CASSSLGHTYEQYF. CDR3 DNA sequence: TGCGCCAGCAGCTCCTTGGGACATACCTACGAGCAGTACTTC. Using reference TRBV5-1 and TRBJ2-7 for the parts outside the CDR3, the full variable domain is KAGVTQTPRYLIKTRGQQVTLSCSPISGHRSVSWYQQTPGQGLQFLFEYFSETQRNKGNFPGRFSGRQFSNSRSEMNVSTLELGDSALYLCASSSLGHTYEQYFGPGTRLTVT.

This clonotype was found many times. The CDR3 loop reads CASSYSYGMGVEEKLFF. The CDR3 nucleotides read TGTGCCAGCAGTTACTCGTATGGCATGGGGGTTGAAGAAAAACTGTTTTTT. The chain links TRBV6-2 or TRBV6-3 to TRBJ1-4, with a tentative D call TRBD1 (5 bases). Per germline, CDR1 MNHEY and CDR2 SVGEGT. The CDR3 length is 17 residues. Trimming pared 0 bases from V and 8 bases from J, leaving 19 bases between.

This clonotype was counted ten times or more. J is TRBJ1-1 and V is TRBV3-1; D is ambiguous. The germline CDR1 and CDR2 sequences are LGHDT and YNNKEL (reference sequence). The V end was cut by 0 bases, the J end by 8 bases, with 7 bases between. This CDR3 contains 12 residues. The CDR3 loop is CASSQDRREAFF. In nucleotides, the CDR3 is TGTGCCAGCAGCCAAGATCGCCGCGAAGCTTTCTTT.

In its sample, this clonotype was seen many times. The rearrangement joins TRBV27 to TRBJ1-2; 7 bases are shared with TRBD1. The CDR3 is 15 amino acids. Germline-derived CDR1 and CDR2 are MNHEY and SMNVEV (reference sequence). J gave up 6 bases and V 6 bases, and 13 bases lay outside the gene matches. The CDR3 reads CASRTPRQGENGYTF. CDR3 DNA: TGTGCCAGCAGGACCCCGAGGCAGGGGGAGAATGGCTACACCTTC.

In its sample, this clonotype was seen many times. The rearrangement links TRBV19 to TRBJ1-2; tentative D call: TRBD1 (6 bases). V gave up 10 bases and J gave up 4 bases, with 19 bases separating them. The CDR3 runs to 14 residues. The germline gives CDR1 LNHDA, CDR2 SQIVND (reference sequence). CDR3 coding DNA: TGTGCCACCAAGGACGACAGGCCGCCCTATGGCTACACCTTC. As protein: CATKDDRPPYGYTF.

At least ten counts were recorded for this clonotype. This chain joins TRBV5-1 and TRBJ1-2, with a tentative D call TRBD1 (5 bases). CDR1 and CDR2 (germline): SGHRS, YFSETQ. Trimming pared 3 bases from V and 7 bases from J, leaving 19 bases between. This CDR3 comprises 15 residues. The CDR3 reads CASSSDPGTARGYTF. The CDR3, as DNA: TGCGCCAGCAGCTCGGATCCGGGGACGGCTCGTGGCTACACCTTC.